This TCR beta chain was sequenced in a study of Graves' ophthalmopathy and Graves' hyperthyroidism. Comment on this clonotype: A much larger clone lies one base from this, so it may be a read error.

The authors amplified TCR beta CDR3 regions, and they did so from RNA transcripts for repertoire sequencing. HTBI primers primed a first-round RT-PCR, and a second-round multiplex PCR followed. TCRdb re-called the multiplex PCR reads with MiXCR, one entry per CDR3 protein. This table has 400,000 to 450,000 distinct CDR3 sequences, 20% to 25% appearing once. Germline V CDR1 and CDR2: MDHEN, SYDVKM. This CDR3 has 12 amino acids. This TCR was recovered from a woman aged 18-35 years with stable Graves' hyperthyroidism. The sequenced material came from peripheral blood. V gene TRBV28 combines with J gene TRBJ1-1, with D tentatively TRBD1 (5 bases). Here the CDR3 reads CSSRAGLAEAFF. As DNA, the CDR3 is TGTTCCAGCAGGGCTGGGTTGGCTGAAGCTTTCTTT. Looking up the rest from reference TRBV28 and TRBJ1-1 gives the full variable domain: DVKVTQSSRYLVKRTGEKVFLECVQDMDHENMFWYRQDPGLGLRLIYFSYDVKMKEKGDIPEGYSVSREKKERFSLILESASTNQTSMYLCSSRAGLAEAFFGQGTRLTVV.